The 4 T cell receptor beta chains in this list originate from one sample, sequenced in a study of blood T cell repertoires in COVID-19. Here immunoSEQ multiplex PCR was the method, and the copy in TCRdb shows in-frame clones only, minus some. Found here are some 46,000 clones, almost 85% of them singletons; the top ten hold less than 25%. Sequencing was performed on peripheral blood. These receptors were taken from a woman aged 60-75 years with acute or convalescent COVID-19.

V usage is TRBV5-4 and J usage is TRBJ2-7; D might be TRBD1 (6 bases). Looked up from germline, CDR1 is SGHNT and CDR2 is YYREEE (reference sequence). V lost 3 bases, J lost 2 bases, and 12 bases lay in between. CDR3 length: 14 amino acids. The DNA for the CDR3 is TGTGCCAGCAGCTCCGACAGACAGGCCTACGAGCAGTACTTC. Translation: CASSSDRQAYEQYF.

The chain uses TRBV15 and TRBJ1-5; D is possibly TRBD1 (6 bases). Between the trimmed V and J ends, which lost 0 bases and 6 bases, there was a span of 9 bases. Germline V lookup: CDR1 LNHNV, CDR2 YYDKDF (reference sequence). The CDR3 runs to 14 residues. CDR3 in amino acids: CATSRDTGTQPQHF. DNA for the CDR3: TGTGCCACCAGCAGAGATACAGGGACTCAGCCCCAGCATTTT.

This clone was found a few times. The V and J genes are TRBV27 and TRBJ1-1; 8 bases fit TRBD1. J was trimmed by 7 bases and V by 6 bases; bases with no gene match: 7. CDR3 size: 13 residues. In germline, CDR1 is MNHEY, CDR2 SMNVEV (reference sequence). CDR3 sequence: CASSRSGGNEAFF. CDR3 nucleotide sequence: TGTGCCAGCAGCCGATCAGGGGGCAATGAAGCTTTCTTT.

The chain uses TRBV27 and TRBJ1-1; D not resolved. The CDR3 has 14 amino acids. Germline CDR1 reads MNHEY; CDR2 reads SMNVEV (reference sequence). With 7 bases removed from V and 7 bases from J, the gap between germline ends came to 19 bases. The CDR3 sequence: CASITQPGGLEAFF. The CDR3 coding sequence is TGTGCCAGCATCACTCAACCAGGCGGACTTGAAGCTTTCTTT.